Listed below are T cell receptor beta chains from one sample, sequenced in a study of blood T cell repertoires in COVID-19. TCRdb's table, derived via immunoSEQ multiplex PCR, lists solely in-frame clones and lacks some. The sample lists 150,000 or so clones, roughly 86% occurring once. Material: peripheral blood. The receptor source for this set is a man aged 60-69 years with COVID-19, enrolled during active disease. The CDR3 runs from the conserved cysteine through the conserved F or W. The order of the fields is clone size, V gene, J gene, D gene, CDR3 protein, CDR3 DNA. The D gene is left open where the match is weak. Size values are once, few and many counts, or a class for expanded clones, and some rows have none.

clone size: -
V gene: TRBV19
J gene: TRBJ1-5
D gene: -
CDR3 protein: CASSKVHYNQPQHF
CDR3 DNA: TGTGCCAGTAGTAAGGTCCACTACAATCAGCCCCAGCATTTT

clone size: -
V gene: TRBV2
J gene: TRBJ1-5
D gene: -
CDR3 protein: CASSVRPRDQPQHF
CDR3 DNA: TGTGCCAGCAGTGTGAGGCCCAGGGATCAGCCCCAGCATTTT

clone size: -
V gene: TRBV9
J gene: TRBJ1-6
D gene: TRBD1
CDR3 protein: CASSPDGQGNSPLHF
CDR3 DNA: TGTGCCAGCAGCCCGGATGGACAGGGGAATTCACCCCTCCACTTT

clone size: -
V gene: TRBV28
J gene: TRBJ1-2
D gene: -
CDR3 protein: CASSFKGYGYTF
CDR3 DNA: TGTGCCAGCAGTTTTAAGGGGTATGGCTACACCTTC

clone size: -
V gene: TRBV19
J gene: TRBJ1-1
D gene: TRBD1
CDR3 protein: CASRNNRGLNTEAFF
CDR3 DNA: TGTGCCAGTAGGAACAACAGGGGACTGAACACTGAAGCTTTCTTT

clone size: -
V gene: TRBV28
J gene: TRBJ1-1
D gene: -
CDR3 protein: CASSLGSGGGNTEAFF
CDR3 DNA: TGTGCCAGCAGTTTAGGTTCTGGCGGAGGTAACACTGAAGCTTTCTTT

clone size: once
V gene: TRBV2
J gene: TRBJ1-3
D gene: TRBD1
CDR3 protein: CASKQGAGNTIYF
CDR3 DNA: TGTGCCAGCAAACAGGGGGCTGGAAACACCATATATTTT

clone size: -
V gene: TRBV4-1
J gene: TRBJ2-7
D gene: -
CDR3 protein: CASSQDDVRGNEQYF
CDR3 DNA: TGCGCCAGCAGCCAAGATGATGTTAGGGGAAACGAGCAGTACTTC

clone size: -
V gene: TRBV19
J gene: TRBJ1-2
D gene: -
CDR3 protein: CASSMGAANYGYTF
CDR3 DNA: TGTGCCAGTAGTATGGGGGCGGCTAACTATGGCTACACCTTC

clone size: -
V gene: TRBV2
J gene: TRBJ2-3
D gene: -
CDR3 protein: CASSEFSDIRGRDTQYF
CDR3 DNA: TGTGCCAGCAGTGAGTTTTCGGACATCCGTGGACGGGATACGCAGTATTTT

clone size: -
V gene: TRBV13
J gene: TRBJ2-2
D gene: -
CDR3 protein: CASSFSGFYTGELFF
CDR3 DNA: TGTGCCAGCAGCTTTTCGGGGTTTTACACCGGGGAGCTGTTTTTT

clone size: -
V gene: TRBV5-6
J gene: TRBJ1-4
D gene: TRBD1
CDR3 protein: CASSSPHRQGNEKLFF
CDR3 DNA: TGTGCCAGCAGCTCCCCCCACAGACAGGGAAATGAAAAACTGTTTTTT

clone size: -
V gene: TRBV9
J gene: TRBJ1-1
D gene: TRBD1
CDR3 protein: CASNPGGQNTEAFF
CDR3 DNA: TGTGCCAGCAATCCAGGGGGCCAGAACACTGAAGCTTTCTTT

clone size: -
V gene: TRBV30
J gene: TRBJ1-6
D gene: -
CDR3 protein: CASQTIAYNSPLHF
CDR3 DNA: TGTGCCTCACAAACCATCGCCTATAATTCACCCCTCCACTTT

clone size: -
V gene: TRBV27
J gene: TRBJ1-2
D gene: -
CDR3 protein: CASSQDKYYGYTF
CDR3 DNA: TGTGCCAGCAGCCAGGACAAGTACTATGGCTACACCTTC

clone size: -
V gene: TRBV5-1
J gene: TRBJ1-6
D gene: -
CDR3 protein: CASSFSDGTNSPLHF
CDR3 DNA: TGCGCCAGCAGCTTCAGCGACGGGACAAATTCACCCCTCCACTTT

clone size: -
V gene: TRBV6-5
J gene: TRBJ1-5
D gene: -
CDR3 protein: CASSYGRANQPQHF
CDR3 DNA: TGTGCCAGCAGTTACGGCAGGGCTAATCAGCCCCAGCATTTT